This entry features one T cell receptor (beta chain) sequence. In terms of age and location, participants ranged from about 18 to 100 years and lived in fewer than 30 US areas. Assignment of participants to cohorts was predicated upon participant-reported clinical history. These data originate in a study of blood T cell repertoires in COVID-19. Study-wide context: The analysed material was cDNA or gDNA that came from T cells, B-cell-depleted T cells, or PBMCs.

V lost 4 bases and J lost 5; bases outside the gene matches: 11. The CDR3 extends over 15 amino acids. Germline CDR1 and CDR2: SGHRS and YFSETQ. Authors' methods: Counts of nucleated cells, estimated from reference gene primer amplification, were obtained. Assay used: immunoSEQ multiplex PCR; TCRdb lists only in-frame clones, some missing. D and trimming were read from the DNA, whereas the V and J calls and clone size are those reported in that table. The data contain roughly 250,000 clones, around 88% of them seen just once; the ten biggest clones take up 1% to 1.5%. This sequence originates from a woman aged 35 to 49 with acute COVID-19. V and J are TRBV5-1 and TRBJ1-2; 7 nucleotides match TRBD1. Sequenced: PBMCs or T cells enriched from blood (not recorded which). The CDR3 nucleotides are TGCGCCAGCAGCCCACAACCCGGGACAGATTATGGCTACACCTTC. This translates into CASSPQPGTDYGYTF. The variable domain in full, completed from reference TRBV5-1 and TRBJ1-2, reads KAGVTQTPRYLIKTRGQQVTLSCSPISGHRSVSWYQQTPGQGLQFLFEYFSETQRNKGNFPGRFSGRQFSNSRSEMNVSTLELGDSALYLCASSPQPGTDYGYTFGSGTRLTVV.